This TCR beta chain was captured in a study of cytomegalovirus exposure and HLA in healthy donors. Study summary: In an earlier analysis, 90 million to 130 million unique TCR beta sequences were found from 150 million to 200 million T cells.

PCR involved 60 Vbeta and 13 Jbeta primers. TCRdb's copy holds only in-frame clones and misses some; the assay was immunoSEQ multiplex PCR. The sample yields about 120,000 clones, about three quarters seen once. Comments on this clone: Antigen specificity is unknown.

Study-wide results and caveats: Most subjects' HLA-A and HLA-B alleles were reportedly predicted from TCR beta sequences. A few chains tied to CMV proved CMV antigen-specific in vitro.

The ends were cut back, 4 bases at V and 1 base at J, with 10 bases in the middle. The germline CDR1 and CDR2 sequences are LNHDA and SQIVND (reference sequence). This CDR3 region has 14 residues. Material for sequencing was PBMCs. The chain employs TRBV19 and TRBJ1-1; D might be TRBD1 (5 bases). The receptor's source is a woman in her 30s in good health and CMV-seropositive. The CDR3 spells CASSRQGTNTEAFF. The CDR3 DNA sequence: TGTGCCAGTAGTAGGCAGGGTACGAACACTGAAGCTTTCTTT.